This T cell receptor beta chain came from a study of early T cells in non-severe SARS-CoV-2 infection. Study-level background: Bulk RNA isolated from unsorted whole blood underwent sequencing; chains were not paired.

Study-wide findings and caveats: Using VDJdb, the matching emphasized anti-spike CD8 responses while missing private and CD4 specificities.

Unique molecular identifiers were attached to individual cDNA molecules. One entry per CDR3 protein, called by TCRdb with MiXCR from the 5' RACE reads. Altogether 55,000 to 75,000 distinct CDR3 sequences are present, roughly 8% being singletons, with the ten largest covering around 3.4%. In this sample, this clonotype turned up many times. Its antigen is not known. The junction departs from germline at one end; a sequencing error may be responsible. Germline CDR1 SGHTA, CDR2 FQGNSA. CDR3 length: 16 amino acids. Sequenced input: whole blood. The rearrangement joins TRBV7-2 to TRBJ2-7, with TRBD2 identical over 7 bases. The TCR sequence derives from an adult who was a healthcare worker with PCR-confirmed SARS-CoV-2 infection or an uninfected control (not recorded which). The CDR3 is CASSLAIRSSGVSSNF. For the CDR3, the DNA is TGTGCCAGCAGCTTAGCGATACGCTCTAGCGGAGTGAGCAGTAACTTC.